The 18 T cell receptor beta chains below come from one sample, sequenced in a study of T cell responses to AZD1222 COVID-19 vaccine. The table came from immunoSEQ multiplex PCR; TCRdb's copy has only in-frame clones and leaves some out. The sample lists 100,000 to 140,000 clones; roughly 90% were seen once. The specimen was peripheral blood, collected on day 0 of AZD1222 vaccination. The origin of the receptors is an adult in good health.

The chain carries TRBV12-3 or TRBV12-4 and TRBJ1-1; 8 bases map to TRBD1. This CDR3 has 13 amino acids. The trim removed 5 bases at V and 4 bases at J, leaving 3 bases unmatched. In DNA, the CDR3 is TGTGCCAGCAGTAAGGACAGGGCCACTGAAGCTTTCTTT. The encoded protein is CASSKDRATEAFF.

The J gene is TRBJ1-5, the V gene TRBV6-2 or TRBV6-3; 8 bases are shared with TRBD1. CDR3 length: 15 amino acids. With 6 bases clipped from V and 1 base from J, the junction kept 5 bases outside the gene matches. CDR1 MNHEY and CDR2 SVGEGT come from the germline V gene. The CDR3 sequence: CASSFTGGSNQPQHF. CDR3 sequence (DNA): TGTGCCAGCAGCTTCACAGGGGGGAGCAATCAGCCCCAGCATTTT.

The V gene is TRBV28, the J gene TRBJ1-1; D remains ambiguous. Trimming pared 6 bases from V and 3 bases from J, leaving 14 bases between. The CDR3 is made up of 14 amino acids. Germline lookup yields CDR1 MDHEN and CDR2 SYDVKM. The CDR3 DNA reads TGTGCCAGCAGCCAGTATGGGCCTTACACTGAAGCTTTCTTT. Translation gives CASSQYGPYTEAFF. The whole variable domain, filled in from reference TRBV28 and TRBJ1-1, reads DVKVTQSSRYLVKRTGEKVFLECVQDMDHENMFWYRQDPGLGLRLIYFSYDVKMKEKGDIPEGYSVSREKKERFSLILESASTNQTSMYLCASSQYGPYTEAFFGQGTRLTVV.

The gene calls are TRBV9 and TRBJ2-1; 8 bases agree with TRBD2. From germline, CDR1 is SGDLS and CDR2 YYNGEE. V shed 4 bases and J 7 bases; nucleotides not matched to a gene: 10. There are 15 residues in the CDR3. DNA for the CDR3: TGTGCCAGCAGCAGAATGGGGACTAGTACGAATGAGCAGTTCTTC. Translated, it gives CASSRMGTSTNEQFF.

The chain uses TRBV28 and TRBJ1-4, with D possibly TRBD1 on 5 matching bases. The germline V and J ends were trimmed by 8 bases and 8 bases, with 9 bases remaining between them. CDR3 length equals 11 residues. From germline, CDR1 is MDHEN and CDR2 SYDVKM. CDR3 in amino acids: CASVGREKLFF. In nucleotides, the CDR3 is TGTGCCAGCGTGGGGCGGGAAAAACTGTTTTTT.

The chain employs TRBV10-3 and TRBJ1-2; no clear D. CDR3 length: 14 residues. Germline V lookup: CDR1 ENHRY, CDR2 SYGVKD. Trimming removed 1 base at V and 4 bases at J, with 10 bases between. The CDR3 loop is CAISELGDGYGYTF. The DNA of the CDR3 is TGTGCCATCAGTGAGTTGGGAGATGGCTATGGCTACACCTTC.

The CDR3: CASTSGAPPYEQYF. The CDR3 DNA follows: TGTGCCAGCACCTCGGGGGCGCCCCCCTACGAGCAGTACTTC. The chain couples TRBV27 to TRBJ2-7; tentatively, D is TRBD1 or TRBD2 (6 bases each). The CDR3 is made up of 14 amino acids. Trimming took off 7 bases at V and 2 bases at J, with 15 bases between the two ends. CDR1 is MNHEY and CDR2 is SMNVEV in the germline V gene (reference sequence).

This sequence joins TRBV10-3 and TRBJ2-7; D is ambiguous. V dropped 3 bases and J dropped 0 bases, with 9 bases sitting between them. Germline values: CDR1 ENHRY, CDR2 SYGVKD. This CDR3 is built from 14 residues. The DNA for the CDR3 is TGTGCCATCAGTGACATGCGGAGCTCCTACGAGCAGTACTTC. It is translated as CAISDMRSSYEQYF.

This clone was observed once. The chain joins TRBV27 to TRBJ2-7; 8 nucleotides align to TRBD2. CDR1 and CDR2 from the germline V gene are MNHEY and SMNVEV (reference sequence). The CDR3 runs 16 residues. V was clipped by 0 bases and J by 10 bases; unmatched bases: 14. The CDR3 nucleotides are TGTGCCAGCAGTTTATCCCAAAGCGGGAGCGCGAGACGACAGTACTTC. Translated: CASSLSQSGSARRQYF.

V usage is TRBV12-5 and J usage is TRBJ1-6; the D is unclear. The CDR3 is 12 amino acids. Germline CDR1 is LGHNT and CDR2 is FRNRAP. The V gene lost 5 bases and the J gene lost 8 bases, with 7 bases spanning the gap. CDR3 bases: TGTGCTAGTGGTCTGCCAGATTCACCCCTCCACTTT. Protein: CASGLPDSPLHF.

The chain has TRBV13 and TRBJ2-4; D might be TRBD1 (6 bases). Per germline, CDR1 PRHDT and CDR2 FYEKMQ (reference sequence). This CDR3 comprises 16 residues. V lost 4 bases and J 2 bases, leaving 15 bases between the germline ends. The CDR3 is CASSYTPRDTKNIQYF. The CDR3 nucleotides are TGTGCCAGCAGCTACACACCCCGGGACACCAAAAACATTCAGTACTTC.

V gene TRBV5-4 combines with J gene TRBJ1-6; no firm D call. Trimming pared 0 bases from V and 7 bases from J, leaving 2 bases between. CDR1 and CDR2 (germline): SGHNT, YYREEE (reference sequence). This CDR3 region has 12 residues. CDR3 DNA sequence: TGTGCCAGCAGCTTGGCCAATTCACCCCTCCACTTT. This gives the protein CASSLANSPLHF.

The chain carries TRBV19 and TRBJ2-5, with TRBD1 matching over 7 bases. V gave up 3 bases and J gave up 5 bases; unmatched junction bases: 6. The CDR3 runs 14 residues. CDR1 is LNHDA, CDR2 SQIVND, per germline (reference sequence). The CDR3 DNA follows: TGTGCCAGTAGTATCGGCCAGGGGGTGGAGACCCAGTACTTC. This codes for CASSIGQGVETQYF.

This chain joins TRBV4-1 and TRBJ2-3; 14 bases map to TRBD2. The germline V gene has CDR1 MGHRA and CDR2 YSYEKL. The CDR3 covers 18 residues. V lost 0 bases to trimming and J lost 10 bases; unmatched junction nucleotides: 12. CDR3 in amino acids: CASSQDLRLAGGPLAQYF. The CDR3 nucleotides read TGCGCCAGCAGCCAAGACCTCAGACTAGCGGGAGGGCCTCTGGCGCAGTATTTT.

The CDR3 region has the DNA TGTGCCAGCAGCCAAGAGGTCTCCGAGGGCCAAGAGACCCAGTACTTC. The encoded protein is CASSQEVSEGQETQYF. The rearrangement uses TRBV3-1 (or the pseudogene TRBV3-2) and TRBJ2-5, with TRBD2 as a possible D gene (5 bases). Germline CDR1 and CDR2: LGHDT and YNNKEL (reference sequence). The CDR3 runs to 16 residues. The ends were cut back, 0 bases at V and 1 base at J, with 12 bases in the middle.

V and J are TRBV6-2 or TRBV6-3 and TRBJ2-5; perhaps TRBD2 as D (5 bases). The CDR3 contains 17 residues. The V end was cut by 2 bases, the J end by 2 bases, with 18 bases between. Looked up from germline, CDR1 is MNHEY and CDR2 is SVGEGT. CDR3 amino acids: CASSYGGLGKGQETQYF. CDR3 nucleotide sequence: TGTGCCAGCAGTTACGGCGGGCTGGGGAAAGGACAAGAGACCCAGTACTTC.

V is TRBV11-3 and J is TRBJ2-3, with a weak D call TRBD1 (5 bases). This CDR3 spans 17 amino acids. Germline V gives CDR1 SGHNT, CDR2 YENEEA. V lost 0 bases, J lost 2 bases, and 15 bases lay in between. The CDR3 sequence: CASSLDQKTANTDTQYF. In DNA, the CDR3 is TGTGCCAGCAGCTTAGATCAGAAGACAGCCAACACAGATACGCAGTATTTT.

This sequence joins TRBV6-2 or TRBV6-3 and TRBJ2-7; maybe TRBD2 (5 bases). Germline V lookup: CDR1 MNHEY, CDR2 SVGEGT. CDR3 size: 17 residues. V dropped 2 bases and J dropped 5 bases, with 22 bases sitting between them. The chain's CDR3 is CASSYPARPIWGDEQYF. CDR3 in DNA: TGTGCCAGCAGTTACCCTGCGAGACCCATCTGGGGAGACGAGCAGTACTTC.